Listed below are T cell receptor beta chains from one sample, sequenced in a study of cytomegalovirus exposure and HLA in healthy donors. Profiled with immunoSEQ multiplex PCR; TCRdb holds only in-frame clones, not every one. The table shows 55,000 to 65,000 clones, with 85% to 95% occurring only once. The material sequenced was PBMCs. These receptors were collected from a woman younger than 30 in good health and CMV-seropositive. The CDR3 runs from the conserved cysteine through the conserved F or W. The order of the fields is J gene, clone size, D gene, V gene, CDR3 DNA, CDR3 protein. A D gene is named only where the DNA matches it firmly. Size tells how often a clone was seen (once, few, many) or the class of an expanded clone, and some rows leave it out.

J gene: TRBJ2-2; clone size: NA; D gene: NA; V gene: TRBV19; CDR3 DNA: TGTGCCAGTAGTATAGGGTCGGAGCCGAACACCGGGGAGCTGTTTTTT; CDR3 protein: CASSIGSEPNTGELFF
J gene: TRBJ2-1; clone size: NA; D gene: TRBD2; V gene: TRBV2; CDR3 DNA: TGTGCCAGCAGATGGGCGAGCGGGATATACAATGAGCAGTTCTTC; CDR3 protein: CASRWASGIYNEQFF
J gene: TRBJ1-1; clone size: once; D gene: TRBD1; V gene: TRBV28; CDR3 DNA: TGTGCCAGCAGTTTTCGGACAGGGGACGCTTTCTTT; CDR3 protein: CASSFRTGDAFF
J gene: TRBJ1-5; clone size: NA; D gene: TRBD1; V gene: TRBV6-5; CDR3 DNA: TGTGCCAGCAGCACCGGGACAGGGAACCAGCCCCAGCATTTT; CDR3 protein: CASSTGTGNQPQHF
J gene: TRBJ2-5; clone size: NA; D gene: TRBD1; V gene: TRBV27; CDR3 DNA: TGTGCCAGCAGTTTAATTGGGGACAGGGGTCGGGAGACCCAGTACTTC; CDR3 protein: CASSLIGDRGRETQYF
J gene: TRBJ1-1; clone size: NA; D gene: TRBD1; V gene: TRBV19; CDR3 DNA: TGTGCCAGTACCCCCGGGACAGGGAAAACTGAAGCTTTCTTT; CDR3 protein: CASTPGTGKTEAFF
J gene: TRBJ2-3; clone size: NA; D gene: NA; V gene: TRBV7-2; CDR3 DNA: TGTGCCAGCAGCTTAGCGGGAGTCACAGATACGCAGTATTTT; CDR3 protein: CASSLAGVTDTQYF
J gene: TRBJ2-6; clone size: NA; D gene: NA; V gene: TRBV19; CDR3 DNA: TGTGCCAGTAGATGGCCCGGCGGTGGGGCCAACGTCCTGACTTTC; CDR3 protein: CASRWPGGGANVLTF
J gene: TRBJ2-7; clone size: NA; D gene: TRBD2; V gene: TRBV25-1; CDR3 DNA: TGTGCCAGCAGTGACCCCGGGACTAGCGTCTCCTACGAGCAGTACTTC; CDR3 protein: CASSDPGTSVSYEQYF
J gene: TRBJ2-7; clone size: NA; D gene: NA; V gene: TRBV30; CDR3 DNA: TGTGCCTGGGACAGCTACTACGAGCAGTACTTC; CDR3 protein: CAWDSYYEQYF
J gene: TRBJ2-7; clone size: NA; D gene: TRBD2; V gene: TRBV28; CDR3 DNA: TGTGCCAGCAAACTGGGGGGGACCCTCTCCTACGAGCAGTACTTC; CDR3 protein: CASKLGGTLSYEQYF
J gene: TRBJ2-7; clone size: NA; D gene: NA; V gene: TRBV6-1; CDR3 DNA: TGTGCCAGCACGAGAGGCAACGAGCAGTACTTC; CDR3 protein: CASTRGNEQYF
J gene: TRBJ2-2; clone size: NA; D gene: TRBD2; V gene: TRBV7-2; CDR3 DNA: TGTGCCAGCAGCTTTACTAGCGGGAGGGCCGCCGGGGAGCTGTTTTTT; CDR3 protein: CASSFTSGRAAGELFF